The entry below describes one T cell receptor beta chain. What it binds is not known. The V end was cut by 6 bases, the J end by 5 bases, with 16 bases between. CDR1 is SGHTA and CDR2 is FQGTGA in the germline V gene. This CDR3 comprises 14 residues. This sample stems from a study of T cell responses to AZD1222 COVID-19 vaccine. Study conclusions and caveats: Across spike, vaccine-associated CD4 TCRs were found, dominant at 160-218 and 743-854. No repertoire was sampled before or during the peak T cell response, only after it. Breadth and depth of Spike-specific TCRs rose after two AZD1222 doses. Donors were largely white British and mainly female; clonal diversity was possibly underestimated.

Libraries were prepared by immunoSEQ multiplex PCR; TCRdb keeps only in-frame clonotypes and omits some of them. This sample has approximately 100,000 clones; just under 90% occur once, and the top ten carry over 3%. The gene calls are TRBV7-3 and TRBJ2-5, with D possibly matching TRBD1 (6 bases). The specimen was peripheral blood, collected on day 0 of AZD1222 vaccination. This sequence was found in an adult in good health. CDR3 loop: CASRKGVEEETQYF. CDR3 nucleotides: TGTGCCAGCAGGAAGGGGGTGGAGGAGGAGACCCAGTACTTC.